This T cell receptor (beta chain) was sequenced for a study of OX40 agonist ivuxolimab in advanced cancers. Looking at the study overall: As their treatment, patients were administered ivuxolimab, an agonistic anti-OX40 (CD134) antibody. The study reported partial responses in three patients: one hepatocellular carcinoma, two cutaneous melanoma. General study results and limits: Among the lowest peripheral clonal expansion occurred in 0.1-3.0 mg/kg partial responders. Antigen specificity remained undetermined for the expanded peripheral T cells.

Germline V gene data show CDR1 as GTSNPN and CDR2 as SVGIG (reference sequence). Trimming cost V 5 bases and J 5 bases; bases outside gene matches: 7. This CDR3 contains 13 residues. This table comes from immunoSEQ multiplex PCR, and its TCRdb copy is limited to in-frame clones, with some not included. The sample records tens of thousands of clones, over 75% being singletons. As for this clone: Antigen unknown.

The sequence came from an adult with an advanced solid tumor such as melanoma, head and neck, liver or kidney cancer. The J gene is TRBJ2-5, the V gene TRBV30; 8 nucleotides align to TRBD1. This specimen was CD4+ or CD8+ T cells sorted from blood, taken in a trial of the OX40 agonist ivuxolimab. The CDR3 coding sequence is TGTGCCTGGGGACAGGGTTATGGGGAGACCCAGTACTTC. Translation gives CAWGQGYGETQYF.